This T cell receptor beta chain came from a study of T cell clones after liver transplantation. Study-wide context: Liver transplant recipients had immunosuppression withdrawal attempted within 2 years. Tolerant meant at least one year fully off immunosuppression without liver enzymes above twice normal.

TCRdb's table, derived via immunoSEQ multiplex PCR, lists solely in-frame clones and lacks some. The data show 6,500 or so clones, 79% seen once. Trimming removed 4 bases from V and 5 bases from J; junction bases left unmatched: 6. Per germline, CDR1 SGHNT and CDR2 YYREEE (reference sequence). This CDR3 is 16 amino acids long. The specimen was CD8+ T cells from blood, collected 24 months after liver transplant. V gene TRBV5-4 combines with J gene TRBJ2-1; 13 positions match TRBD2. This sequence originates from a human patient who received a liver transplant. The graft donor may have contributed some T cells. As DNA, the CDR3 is TGTGCCAGCAGCCAACTAGCGGGGGGGCCTAACAATGAGCAGTTCTTC. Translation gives CASSQLAGGPNNEQFF.